The next 24 T cell receptor beta chains were all read from a single sample in a study of blood T cell repertoires in COVID-19. The data were produced by immunoSEQ multiplex PCR, yet TCRdb's version contains in-frame clones alone and is incomplete. The sample shows 50,000 to 65,000 clones, roughly 80% of them seen only once. Material: peripheral blood. These receptor sequences come from a woman aged 55-69 years with acute or convalescent COVID-19.

The rearrangement links TRBV24-1 to TRBJ1-2, with 7 bases matching TRBD1. The CDR3 runs to 14 residues. CDR1 is KGHDR and CDR2 is SFDVKD in the germline V gene. The J segment lost 4 bases and the V segment lost 4 bases, leaving 5 bases of the junction unmatched. The CDR3 coding sequence is TGTGCCACCAGTGACACGACAGGGTCCTATGGCTACACCTTC. Translated, it gives CATSDTTGSYGYTF.

This sequence joins TRBV24-1 and TRBJ2-3; 8 bases map to TRBD1. CDR1 and CDR2 from the germline V gene are KGHDR and SFDVKD. Germline trimming cut 9 bases from V and 3 bases from J; bases unmatched to any gene: 7. The CDR3 has 14 residues. In DNA, the CDR3 is TGTGCCACCGGGGCAGGGGGCAGGACAGATACGCAGTATTTT. This gives the protein CATGAGGRTDTQYF.

This chain joins TRBV5-1 and TRBJ1-4; 7 bases line up with TRBD1. From germline, CDR1 is SGHRS and CDR2 YFSETQ. The CDR3 totals 15 residues. Germline trimming cut 0 bases from V and 4 bases from J; bases unmatched to any gene: 3. The CDR3 loop is CASSLATGVNEKLFF. The CDR3 region has the DNA TGCGCCAGCAGCTTGGCTACAGGGGTTAATGAAAAACTGTTTTTT.

J is TRBJ1-2 and V is TRBV19; 9 positions match TRBD1. The CDR3 is 15 residues long. V dropped 7 bases and J dropped 4; count of bases not matched to a gene: 10. Germline loops: CDR1 LNHDA, CDR2 SQIVND (reference sequence). This chain's CDR3 is CASTRGQGPTYGYTF. DNA of the CDR3: TGTGCCAGTACCCGTGGACAGGGGCCCACCTATGGCTACACCTTC.

The chain uses TRBV19 and TRBJ1-2; 7 bases match TRBD1. The length of the CDR3 is 15 residues. J gave up 4 bases and V 7 bases, and 12 bases lay outside the gene matches. CDR1 is LNHDA, CDR2 SQIVND, per germline (reference sequence). CDR3 region: CASTRSPGGGYGYTF. The CDR3 DNA follows: TGTGCCAGTACCAGATCCCCAGGGGGTGGCTATGGCTACACCTTC.

The V call is TRBV7-9, the J call TRBJ2-7, with a weak D call TRBD1 (5 bases). Germline assignment: CDR1 SEHNR and CDR2 FQNEAQ (reference sequence). This CDR3 spans 15 amino acids. Between the trimmed V and J ends, which lost 6 bases and 0 bases, there was a span of 15 bases. CDR3 loop: CASSSWGTLSYEQYF. CDR3 bases: TGTGCCAGCAGTTCGTGGGGCACCCTCTCCTACGAGCAGTACTTC. Full variable domain (remainder filled in from reference TRBV7-9 and TRBJ2-7): DTGVSQNPRHKITKRGQNVTFRCDPISEHNRLYWYRQTLGQGPEFLTYFQNEAQLEKSRLLSDRFSAERPKGSFSTLEIQRTEQGDSAMYLCASSSWGTLSYEQYFGPGTRLTVT.

For the CDR3, the DNA is TGCAGCGTCTCTAAGACTAGCCCGAGCTCCTACAATGAGCAGTTCTTC. It translates to CSVSKTSPSSYNEQFF. The V gene is TRBV29-1, the J gene TRBJ2-1; 7 bases match TRBD2. The CDR3 consists of 16 residues. In germline, CDR1 is SQVTM, CDR2 ANQGSEA. Germline trimming cut 6 bases from V and 0 bases from J; bases unmatched to any gene: 11.

V and J are TRBV7-9 and TRBJ1-4, with TRBD1 matching over 9 bases. The CDR3 length is 14 residues. From germline, CDR1 is SEHNR and CDR2 FQNEAQ (reference sequence). V gave up 4 bases and J gave up 8 bases; unmatched junction bases: 5. The CDR3 protein is CASSSGQGNEKLFF. The CDR3 nucleotides are TGTGCCAGCAGCTCGGGACAGGGTAACGAAAAACTGTTTTTT.

CDR3 bases: TGTGCCAGCAGTCCTCAACGGTATATGAACACTGAAGCTTTCTTT. It codes for CASSPQRYMNTEAFF. The chain carries TRBV27 and TRBJ1-1; D ambiguous. The CDR3 consists of 15 residues. The germline V gene has CDR1 MNHEY and CDR2 SMNVEV (reference sequence). The ends were cut back, 5 bases at V and 0 bases at J, with 13 bases in the middle.

The chain uses TRBV4-1 and TRBJ1-5, with D hard to call. The CDR3 has 17 amino acids. Trimming cost V 0 bases and J 6 bases, with 18 bases left between them. CDR1 MGHRA and CDR2 YSYEKL come from the germline V gene. The CDR3 region is CASSQDHAGTISQPQHF. The CDR3 DNA is TGCGCCAGCAGCCAAGACCACGCGGGTACGATTAGTCAGCCCCAGCATTTT.

The V and J genes are TRBV10-3 and TRBJ2-2, with 7 bases fitting TRBD1. V shed 2 bases, J shed 4 bases, and the junction held 7 bases outside the gene matches. This CDR3 contains 16 residues. CDR1 is ENHRY, CDR2 SYGVKD, per germline. The DNA of the CDR3 is TGTGCCATCAGTGAGGGTACAGGGGCCTCCACCGGGGAGCTGTTTTTT. Its protein is CAISEGTGASTGELFF.

The chain joins TRBV11-3 to TRBJ2-5; TRBD2 agrees at 8 bases. V lost 1 base to trimming and J lost 8 bases; unmatched junction nucleotides: 3. Germline CDR1 SGHNT, CDR2 YENEEA. CDR3 size: 13 residues. In DNA, the CDR3 is TGTGCCAGCAGCTTAGTGGCGGGGGGTACCCAGTACTTC. This codes for CASSLVAGGTQYF.

The chain carries TRBV4-2 and TRBJ1-5; TRBD1 might be the D (6 bases). Germline V gives CDR1 LGHNA, CDR2 YNFKEQ. The CDR3 runs to 16 residues. With 0 bases removed from V and 5 bases from J, the gap between germline ends came to 14 bases. The CDR3 loop is CASSQDVGGGYQPQHF. The CDR3 bases are TGTGCCAGCAGCCAAGACGTCGGGGGGGGCTATCAGCCCCAGCATTTT.

The chain recombines TRBV6-5 with TRBJ1-2; TRBD1 matches 12 bases. Trimming at V came to 5 bases and at J to 8 bases, leaving 9 bases not matched to a gene. The CDR3 is 15 amino acids. Looked up from germline, CDR1 is MNHEY and CDR2 is SVGAGI. This CDR3 is CASSSPGQGAGGYTF. CDR3 nucleotides: TGTGCCAGCAGTAGTCCGGGACAGGGGGCGGGAGGCTACACCTTC.

The chain employs TRBV10-2 and TRBJ2-1; a weak D match, TRBD2 (5 bases). This CDR3 has 17 amino acids. The V gene's germline CDR1 is WSHSY and CDR2 SAAADI. Trimming cost V 5 bases and J 1 base, with 18 bases left between them. The chain's CDR3 is CASSSFGVRGSYNEQFF. DNA for the CDR3: TGCGCCAGCAGTTCGTTCGGGGTGAGAGGGTCCTACAATGAGCAGTTCTTC.

The chain carries TRBV27 and TRBJ1-2, with 7 bases fitting TRBD1. With V trimmed by 2 bases and J by 7 bases, 10 bases remained unmatched. Germline lookup yields CDR1 MNHEY and CDR2 SMNVEV (reference sequence). CDR3 length: 15 amino acids. For the CDR3, the DNA is TGTGCCAGCAGTTTAACCTGGGACAGTTCAACTGGCTACACCTTC. Translation: CASSLTWDSSTGYTF.

The V and J genes are TRBV30 and TRBJ2-1; 7 bases align to TRBD2. The CDR3 spans 18 residues. V shed 4 bases, J shed 0 bases, and the junction held 15 bases outside the gene matches. From germline, CDR1 is GTSNPN and CDR2 SVGIG (reference sequence). The CDR3 sequence is CAWIPGLLTQSSYNEQFF. The CDR3 nucleotides read TGTGCCTGGATTCCGGGACTACTCACCCAGAGCTCCTACAATGAGCAGTTCTTC.

The chain recombines TRBV7-3 with TRBJ2-1; D perhaps matches TRBD2 (6 bases). The CDR3 has 14 amino acids. CDR1 and CDR2 from the germline V gene are SGHTA and FQGTGA. V was cut by 4 bases and J by 7 bases, with 14 bases left in between. The CDR3 sequence: CASSSRLEGNEQFF. The CDR3 DNA is TGTGCCAGCAGCTCTAGACTAGAAGGGAATGAGCAGTTCTTC.

V and J are TRBV6-5 and TRBJ2-7; 7 bases are a match to TRBD1. The CDR3 runs to 15 residues. Germline-derived CDR1 and CDR2 are MNHEY and SVGAGI. V was clipped by 5 bases and J by 3 bases; unmatched bases: 10. Here the CDR3 DNA reads TGTGCCAGCAGTCCCATTTGGGACAGTTTCTACGAGCAGTACTTC. Its protein product is CASSPIWDSFYEQYF.

The chain has TRBV18 and TRBJ2-2; D is perhaps TRBD1 (5 bases). Per germline, CDR1 KGHSH and CDR2 LQKENI. The CDR3 spans 13 residues. The V end lost 2 bases, the J end lost 4 bases, and 5 bases lay between the germline ends. Here the CDR3 DNA reads TGTGCCAGCTCACCAGACAGCACCGGGGAGCTGTTTTTT. It specifies CASSPDSTGELFF. Together with reference TRBV18 and TRBJ2-2, the CDR3 gives the full variable domain: NAGVMQNPRHLVRRRGQEARLRCSPMKGHSHVYWYRQLPEEGLKFMVYLQKENIIDESGMPKERFSAEFPKEGPSILRIQQVVRGDSAAYFCASSPDSTGELFFGEGSRLTVL.

V gene TRBV24-1 combines with J gene TRBJ2-1; D may be TRBD1 (6 bases). The CDR3 runs to 15 residues. V was pared by 3 bases and J by 11 bases, with 19 bases between. The germline CDR1 and CDR2 sequences are KGHDR and SFDVKD. The CDR3 sequence: CATSDPGSGGKQQFF. The CDR3 DNA follows: TGTGCCACCAGTGATCCAGGAAGTGGGGGCAAACAGCAGTTCTTC.

The chain couples TRBV6-5 to TRBJ2-5; the D gene is possibly TRBD2 (5 bases). Germline values: CDR1 MNHEY, CDR2 SVGAGI. The CDR3 totals 11 residues. V was shortened by 8 bases and J by 5 bases, with 9 bases between the two germline ends. Here the CDR3 DNA reads TGTGCCAGCCGGGGTTTGGAGACCCAGTACTTC. Protein product: CASRGLETQYF.

V gene TRBV20-1 combines with J gene TRBJ2-7; TRBD2 matches at 11 bases. This CDR3 region has 17 residues. CDR1 and CDR2 from the germline V gene are DFQATT and SNEGSKA (reference sequence). V dropped 3 bases and J dropped 0; count of bases not matched to a gene: 10. The CDR3 protein is CSASALAGDTGSYEQYF. CDR3 bases: TGCAGTGCTAGTGCACTAGCGGGAGACACCGGCTCCTACGAGCAGTACTTC.

The chain joins TRBV11-3 to TRBJ2-1; no firm D call. The CDR3 is made up of 13 amino acids. Germline V gives CDR1 SGHNT, CDR2 YENEEA. V was trimmed by 5 bases and J by 12 bases, leaving 17 bases between them. CDR3 sequence reads: CASSPSLVSAQFF. The CDR3 nucleotides read TGTGCCAGCAGCCCGTCCCTAGTCTCGGCGCAGTTCTTC. Based on the CDR3 plus reference TRBV11-3 and TRBJ2-1, the full variable domain is EAGVVQSPRYKIIEKKQPVAFWCNPISGHNTLYWYLQNLGQGPELLIRYENEEAVDDSQLPKDRFSAERLKGVDSTLKIQPAELGDSAVYLCASSPSLVSAQFFGPGTRLTVL.